The 14 T cell receptor beta chains below all came from one sample that was sequenced in a study of blood T cell repertoires in COVID-19. The method was immunoSEQ multiplex PCR; TCRdb's version includes in-frame clones alone and lacks a portion of them. The data contain more than 300,000 clones, roughly 90% of them singletons. The sequenced sample consisted of peripheral blood. These receptors were taken from a woman aged 30 to 39 with COVID-19, enrolled during active disease.

This chain links TRBV12-3 or TRBV12-4 with TRBJ1-2, with TRBD1 matching 10 bases. This CDR3 spans 13 amino acids. Trimming took 10 bases from V and 4 from J; bases not matched to a gene: 6. The CDR3 protein is CATRGQGIYGYTF. The DNA of the CDR3 is TGTGCCACCAGGGGACAGGGGATCTATGGCTACACCTTC.

This chain links TRBV5-6 with TRBJ1-6; D unresolved. This CDR3 has 12 residues. The V gene's germline CDR1 is SGHDT and CDR2 YYEEEE. V was pared by 3 bases and J by 14 bases, with 12 bases between. DNA for the CDR3: TGTGCCAGCAGCTCCCTCGGCACAGCCCTCCACTTT. Its protein is CASSSLGTALHF. The full variable domain, in which reference TRBV5-6 and TRBJ1-6 provide the parts outside the CDR3, is DAGVTQSPTHLIKTRGQQVTLRCSPKSGHDTVSWYQQALGQGPQFIFQYYEEEERQRGNFPDRFSGHQFPNYSSELNVNALLLGDSALYLCASSSLGTALHFGNGTRLTVT.

This chain links TRBV5-1 with TRBJ2-1, with a tentative D call TRBD1 (6 bases). Per germline, CDR1 SGHRS and CDR2 YFSETQ. V lost 4 bases, J lost 6 bases, and 14 bases lay in between. This CDR3 is 14 amino acids long. The CDR3 sequence is CASSTEDSFNEQFF. The DNA for the CDR3 is TGCGCCAGCAGCACGGAGGACAGTTTCAATGAGCAGTTCTTC.

This chain joins TRBV5-6 and TRBJ1-5; 11 nucleotides line up with TRBD1. CDR1 is SGHDT, CDR2 YYEEEE, per germline. Trimming removed 5 bases from V and 6 bases from J; junction bases left unmatched: 7. CDR3 length: 15 residues. For the CDR3, the DNA is TGTGCCAGCAGTTACGGGACAGGGGGTCTTCAGCCCCAGCATTTT. Translating gives CASSYGTGGLQPQHF.

This chain uses TRBV6-1 with TRBJ2-3; 14 bases align to TRBD2. The CDR3 length is 16 residues. Germline CDR1 reads MNHNS; CDR2 reads SASEGT. With V trimmed by 4 bases and J by 5 bases, 5 bases remained unmatched. The CDR3 DNA follows: TGTGCCAGCAGTGGACCCGGGACTAGCGGGGGAGATACGCAGTATTTT. Amino acid sequence: CASSGPGTSGGDTQYF.

The chain recombines TRBV5-1 with TRBJ1-4; D gene uncertain. The CDR3 has 14 amino acids. Trimming cost V 0 bases and J 8 bases, with 11 bases left between them. Germline V gene sequence: CDR1 SGHRS, CDR2 YFSETQ. This chain's CDR3 is CASSLGPRGEKLFF. CDR3 sequence (DNA): TGCGCCAGCAGCTTGGGTCCACGAGGGGAAAAACTGTTTTTT.

The chain couples TRBV28 to TRBJ1-2, with D unclear. The V end was cut by 8 bases, the J end by 8 bases, with 15 bases between. The germline gives CDR1 MDHEN, CDR2 SYDVKM. The CDR3 has 12 amino acids. This chain's CDR3 is CASLREREGYTF. The DNA of the CDR3 is TGTGCCAGCCTGCGGGAGAGGGAAGGCTACACCTTC.

Concerning this clone itself: This same CDR3 is encoded by further DNA sequences in the sample. V usage is TRBV6-5 and J usage is TRBJ1-2; 8 nucleotides align to TRBD1. V lost 5 bases to trimming and J lost 7 bases; unmatched junction nucleotides: 3. The CDR3 contains 12 residues. Germline loops: CDR1 MNHEY, CDR2 SVGAGI. In nucleotides, the CDR3 is TGTGCCAGCAGTCGACAGGGGTCTGGCTACACCTTC. It codes for CASSRQGSGYTF.

The chain has TRBV19 and TRBJ2-3; 9 positions agree with TRBD2. The germline V gene encodes CDR1 LNHDA and CDR2 SQIVND (reference sequence). CDR3 size: 16 residues. The trim removed 4 bases at V and 0 bases at J, leaving 5 bases unmatched. This CDR3 reads CASSTLLAGSTDTQYF. CDR3 DNA sequence: TGTGCCAGTAGTACCCTCCTAGCGGGGAGCACAGATACGCAGTATTTT.

This chain links TRBV5-4 with TRBJ1-6; D call uncertain. V was pared by 3 bases and J by 9 bases, with 10 bases between. The CDR3 runs to 13 residues. The germline CDR1 and CDR2 sequences are SGHNT and YYREEE (reference sequence). This CDR3 is CASSWGGGSPLHF. The CDR3 DNA is TGTGCCAGCAGCTGGGGAGGCGGTTCACCCCTCCACTTT.

The CDR3 DNA follows: TGTGCCAGCAGCCGGGCCGTAGGAGGCACTGAAGCTTTCTTT. Protein product: CASSRAVGGTEAFF. The rearrangement joins TRBV14 to TRBJ1-1, with D unclear. Trimming stripped 4 bases from V and 4 bases from J, with 13 bases between. The germline CDR1 and CDR2 sequences are SGHDN and FVKESK. The CDR3 is 14 residues long.

The chain employs TRBV18 and TRBJ2-3; 11 bases map to TRBD2. Trimming removed 6 bases from V and 3 bases from J; junction bases left unmatched: 8. Per the germline V gene, CDR1 is KGHSH and CDR2 is LQKENI. This CDR3 contains 16 residues. In nucleotides, the CDR3 is TGTGCCAGCTCGCCAAACCTAGCGGGGGGAACAGATACGCAGTATTTT. Translated, it gives CASSPNLAGGTDTQYF.

The V call is TRBV11-1, the J call TRBJ1-6, with 7 bases that match TRBD1. This CDR3 has 13 residues. The germline V gene encodes CDR1 SGHAT and CDR2 FQDESV (reference sequence). The ends lost 5 bases at V and 12 bases at J; junction bases unmatched: 7. CDR3 protein: CASSQGQVLPLHF. Here the CDR3 DNA reads TGTGCCAGCAGCCAAGGACAGGTTTTACCCCTCCACTTT.

J is TRBJ1-1 and V is TRBV5-4; TRBD1 matches at 7 bases. Germline CDR1 SGHNT, CDR2 YYREEE (reference sequence). The CDR3 runs 14 residues. Trimming at V came to 0 bases and at J to 7 bases, leaving 6 bases not matched to a gene. This CDR3 reads CASSLELQGGEAFF. The CDR3 nucleotides read TGTGCCAGCAGCTTGGAACTGCAGGGGGGTGAAGCTTTCTTT.